The 25 T cell receptor beta chains given below trace back to one sample, sequenced in a study of shared clonotypes between healthy human individuals. The method was immunoSEQ multiplex PCR; TCRdb's version includes in-frame clones alone and lacks a portion of them. The data show approximately 2.5 million clones, 93% seen once. The sequenced sample was naive CD4+ T cells from PBMCs. The subset: CD45RA+ positively selected. Receptors were obtained from a man aged 18 to 29 in good health. Some clones in this sample may be carry-over from other donors' samples.

V gene TRBV4-1 combines with J gene TRBJ2-3; 9 bases fit TRBD1. From germline, CDR1 is MGHRA and CDR2 YSYEKL. V lost 0 bases, J lost 5 bases, and 3 bases stayed unmatched. CDR3 length: 15 amino acids. The CDR3 sequence: CASSQEGQGVDTQYF. The CDR3 region has the DNA TGCGCCAGCAGCCAAGAGGGACAGGGAGTAGATACGCAGTATTTT.

The chain combines TRBV4-3 with TRBJ2-2; TRBD2 might be the D (6 bases). CDR1 is LGHNA, CDR2 YSLEER, per germline. Deletions cut 4 bases from V and 2 bases from J, with 11 bases between. The CDR3 consists of 15 residues. The CDR3 spells CASSLGTLNTGELFF. In nucleotides, the CDR3 is TGCGCCAGCAGCCTCGGGACTCTCAACACCGGGGAGCTGTTTTTT.

The V gene is TRBV7-6, the J gene TRBJ2-5; unclear D gene. CDR1 SGHVS and CDR2 FNYEAQ come from the germline V gene. Trimming removed 4 bases at V and 2 bases at J, with 11 bases between. The CDR3 is made up of 14 amino acids. DNA for the CDR3: TGTGCCAGCAGCTCCGAGAGGAGACAAGAGACCCAGTACTTC. Protein product: CASSSERRQETQYF.

The chain carries TRBV21-1 and TRBJ1-5; TRBD1 is taken as the D call from the table, unchecked against the DNA. TRBV21-1 is assigned pseudogene status. The CDR3 runs 14 residues. CDR3 in DNA: TGTGCCAGCAGCAACACAGAAAGCAATCAGCCCCAGCATTTT. Translating it yields CASSNTESNQPQHF.

The CDR3 nucleotides read TGTGCCACCAGCAGAGAACTAGCGGCCACATCCTACGAGCAGTACTTC. Protein: CATSRELAATSYEQYF. The chain recombines TRBV15 with TRBJ2-7, with 8 bases matching TRBD2. CDR3 length: 16 residues. Germline V lookup: CDR1 LNHNV, CDR2 YYDKDF (reference sequence). V was clipped by 0 bases and J by 1 base; unmatched bases: 5. Full variable domain (remainder filled in from reference TRBV15 and TRBJ2-7): DAMVIQNPRYQVTQFGKPVTLSCSQTLNHNVMYWYQQKSSQAPKLLFHYYDKDFNNEADTPDNFQSRRPNTSFCFLDIRSPGLGDTAMYLCATSRELAATSYEQYFGPGTRLTVT.

The rearrangement links TRBV27 to TRBJ2-5; D is undetermined. CDR1 and CDR2 (germline): MNHEY, SMNVEV (reference sequence). This CDR3 contains 15 residues. V shed 5 bases and J shed 7 bases, with 20 bases lying between them. CDR3 loop: CASSPFGRFEGTQYF. CDR3 in DNA: TGTGCCAGCAGTCCCTTCGGCCGATTCGAAGGGACCCAGTACTTC.

This clone was counted between two and nine times. The chain recombines TRBV19 with TRBJ1-2; unclear D gene. This CDR3 has 12 residues. CDR1 and CDR2 from the germline V gene are LNHDA and SQIVND (reference sequence). V lost 7 bases and J 5 bases, leaving 11 bases between the germline ends. Here the CDR3 DNA reads TGTGCCAGTACCGAAGCCTCATATGGCTACACCTTC. Amino acid sequence: CASTEASYGYTF.

This clone has a single count. This chain joins TRBV5-1 and TRBJ2-3; D remains ambiguous. The CDR3 loop spans 17 amino acids. Per germline, CDR1 SGHRS and CDR2 YFSETQ. Trimming pared 2 bases from V and 0 bases from J, leaving 16 bases between. The CDR3 DNA sequence: TGCGCCAGCAGCTTTGGGCAGCAGGCTAGGAGCACAGATACGCAGTATTTT. Translation gives CASSFGQQARSTDTQYF.

The chain has TRBV6-5 and TRBJ2-3; the D is unclear. The V end lost 1 base, the J end lost 4 bases, and 6 bases lay between the germline ends. CDR3 size: 13 residues. Germline CDR1 MNHEY, CDR2 SVGAGI. The CDR3 protein is CASSYLIADTQYF. The DNA for the CDR3 is TGTGCCAGCAGTTACTTAATTGCAGATACGCAGTATTTT.

The chain combines TRBV5-1 with TRBJ1-1, with D maybe TRBD1 (5 bases). The germline V and J ends were trimmed by 7 bases and 3 bases, with 19 bases remaining between them. The CDR3 is made up of 15 amino acids. Germline CDR1 is SGHRS and CDR2 is YFSETQ. CDR3 nucleotides: TGCGCCAGCGCCGGACGGGGCCGAGGGCACACTGAAGCTTTCTTT. Its translation is CASAGRGRGHTEAFF.

This chain links TRBV14 with TRBJ2-1; D remains unclear. V dropped 0 bases and J dropped 0 bases, with 12 bases sitting between them. The germline gives CDR1 SGHDN, CDR2 FVKESK. The CDR3 consists of 17 residues. CDR3 nucleotide sequence: TGTGCCAGCAGCCAAGATTGGGCCTTAAGCTCCTACAATGAGCAGTTCTTC. Protein product: CASSQDWALSSYNEQFF.

The chain links TRBV11-2 to TRBJ2-1; a weak D match, TRBD1 (6 bases). CDR3 length: 14 amino acids. V lost 6 bases, J lost 6 bases, and 15 bases lay in between. Germline-derived CDR1 and CDR2 are SGHAT and FQNNGV. The CDR3 is CASRGIGGRNEQFF. In nucleotides, the CDR3 is TGTGCCAGCAGGGGAATAGGGGGTCGCAATGAGCAGTTCTTC. Full variable domain (remainder filled in from reference TRBV11-2 and TRBJ2-1): EAGVAQSPRYKIIEKRQSVAFWCNPISGHATLYWYQQILGQGPKLLIQFQNNGVVDDSQLPKDRFSAERLKGVDSTLKIQPAKLEDSAVYLCASRGIGGRNEQFFGPGTRLTVL.

The chain joins TRBV28 to TRBJ1-4; maybe TRBD1 (6 bases). The CDR3 totals 14 residues. V lost 8 bases, J lost 16 bases, and 26 bases lay in between. In germline, CDR1 is MDHEN, CDR2 SYDVKM. CDR3 DNA: TGTGCCAGCGGACCCCTTGGACAGATACTTGATCAGTTTTTT. Translated, it gives CASGPLGQILDQFF.

The chain joins TRBV4-1 to TRBJ2-5; 11 nucleotides align to TRBD2. Germline CDR1 reads MGHRA; CDR2 reads YSYEKL. CDR3 length equals 16 residues. J lost 5 bases, V lost 5 bases, and 10 bases had no gene match. Written as DNA, the CDR3 is TGCGCCAGCAGCACCGAGGGACTAGCGGCCCGCGAGACCCAGTACTTC. Translation: CASSTEGLAARETQYF.

The V call is TRBV5-1, the J call TRBJ1-1; D not resolved. The CDR3 is 15 amino acids. Trimming pared 0 bases from V and 1 base from J, leaving 10 bases between. Germline V gene sequence: CDR1 SGHRS, CDR2 YFSETQ. The CDR3 here is CASSLVVGPNTEAFF. The CDR3 bases are TGCGCCAGCAGCTTGGTAGTGGGTCCGAACACTGAAGCTTTCTTT.

The chain combines TRBV7-7 with TRBJ2-5, with 8 bases that match TRBD2. With V trimmed by 3 bases and J by 5 bases, 5 bases remained unmatched. This CDR3 has 14 amino acids. Per the germline V gene, CDR1 is SSHAT and CDR2 is FNYEAQ (reference sequence). DNA for the CDR3: TGTGCCAGCAGCTTCGCGGGACTAGGGGAGACCCAGTACTTC. It yields the protein CASSFAGLGETQYF.

The gene calls are TRBV5-6 and TRBJ2-1, with 9 bases that match TRBD2. The CDR3 has 15 residues. V shed 1 base and J 7 bases; nucleotides not matched to a gene: 6. Per the germline V gene, CDR1 is SGHDT and CDR2 is YYEEEE. This chain's CDR3 is CASSLSASGMNEQFF. In DNA, the CDR3 is TGTGCCAGCAGCTTGTCGGCTAGCGGGATGAATGAGCAGTTCTTC. The full variable domain, completed using reference TRBV5-6 and TRBJ2-1, is DAGVTQSPTHLIKTRGQQVTLRCSPKSGHDTVSWYQQALGQGPQFIFQYYEEEERQRGNFPDRFSGHQFPNYSSELNVNALLLGDSALYLCASSLSASGMNEQFFGPGTRLTVL.

The chain recombines TRBV10-2 with TRBJ2-1; a weak D match, TRBD1 (5 bases). The length of the CDR3 is 15 residues. Germline CDR1 and CDR2: WSHSY and SAAADI. Trimming removed 2 bases at V and 0 bases at J, with 8 bases between. CDR3 in DNA: TGCGCCAGCAGTGAGAGTCAGGGCTCCTACAATGAGCAGTTCTTC. As protein: CASSESQGSYNEQFF.

This chain uses TRBV5-1 with TRBJ2-1, with D tentatively TRBD1 (5 bases). The CDR3 extends over 15 amino acids. The V gene's germline CDR1 is SGHRS and CDR2 YFSETQ. V was pared by 0 bases and J by 5 bases, with 12 bases between. The CDR3 reads CASSLAAGLDNEQFF. The CDR3 bases are TGCGCCAGCAGCTTGGCGGCAGGGCTTGACAATGAGCAGTTCTTC.

A word on this clone: This specimen includes other DNA sequences encoding the same CDR3. The chain is built from TRBV7-2 and TRBJ1-5; tentatively, D is TRBD1 (5 bases). The V gene lost 0 bases and the J gene lost 4 bases, with 10 bases spanning the gap. The CDR3 runs to 15 residues. Germline CDR1 and CDR2: SGHTA and FQGNSA. The CDR3 reads CASSLAGVGNQPQHF. DNA of the CDR3: TGTGCCAGCAGCTTAGCAGGGGTAGGGAATCAGCCCCAGCATTTT.

V usage is TRBV30 and J usage is TRBJ2-7; TRBD1 matches 10 bases. Germline loops: CDR1 GTSNPN, CDR2 SVGIG (reference sequence). The CDR3 totals 16 residues. V lost 4 bases, J lost 0 bases, and 9 bases stayed unmatched. The chain's CDR3 is CAWTRTGTGASYEQYF. In nucleotides, the CDR3 is TGTGCCTGGACCCGAACCGGGACAGGGGCCTCCTACGAGCAGTACTTC.

The CDR3 DNA follows: TGCGCCAGCGCGGATGACAGGGGAGTAATCTACAATGAGCAGTTCTTC. Amino acids: CASADDRGVIYNEQFF. The chain carries TRBV5-1 and TRBJ2-1; TRBD1 agrees at 8 bases. V shed 7 bases, J shed 3 bases, and the junction held 12 bases outside the gene matches. Germline CDR1 SGHRS, CDR2 YFSETQ. The CDR3 length is 16 residues.

The chain couples TRBV7-9 to TRBJ2-1; 10 positions agree with TRBD2. From germline, CDR1 is SEHNR and CDR2 FQNEAQ (reference sequence). The CDR3 has 15 residues. The J segment lost 10 bases and the V segment lost 2 bases, leaving 8 bases of the junction unmatched. This chain's CDR3 is CASSLNSGRLGEQFF. CDR3 in DNA: TGTGCCAGCAGCTTAAATAGCGGGAGGCTAGGGGAGCAGTTCTTC.

This sequence joins TRBV2 and TRBJ1-1; 12 nucleotides agree with TRBD1. This CDR3 region has 13 residues. With V trimmed by 4 bases and J by 8 bases, 2 bases remained unmatched. Germline lookup yields CDR1 SNHLY and CDR2 FYNNEI. The CDR3, as DNA: TGTGCCAGCAGTGGGGGGACAGGGGGCGAAGCTTTCTTT. It yields the protein CASSGGTGGEAFF.

This clone was seen a single time. The V call is TRBV4-3, the J call TRBJ2-7, with 9 nucleotides matching TRBD1. The J segment lost 3 bases and the V segment lost 4 bases, leaving 4 bases of the junction unmatched. The germline gives CDR1 LGHNA, CDR2 YSLEER. The CDR3 contains 14 residues. In nucleotides, the CDR3 is TGCGCCAGCAGCCCAGGACAGGGGTTCTACGAGCAGTACTTC. Translation gives CASSPGQGFYEQYF.